One and the same sample provided the 16 T cell receptor beta chains below, sequenced in a study of CD8 T cells in ankylosing spondylitis. What these receptors recognize is not known. Study results and caveats: Characteristic of ankylosing spondylitis blood, it appeared, was a TCR beta motif comprising several highly homologous variants.

TCRdb re-analysed the 5' RACE reads in MiXCR, keeping a single row per CDR3 protein. Among a few hundred thousand distinct CDR3 sequences listed, about 22% were seen once. The specimen was blood, either unsorted or a sorted T cell fraction (not recorded which). These receptors came from a male donor with ankylosing spondylitis.

CDR3 DNA: TGTGCCAGCAGTTCCCTTGAGGGGGTCTATTCACCCCTCCACTTT. Residues: CASSSLEGVYSPLHF. The rearrangement joins TRBV28 to TRBJ1-6; D is possibly TRBD1 (6 bases). Germline assignment: CDR1 MDHEN and CDR2 SYDVKM. Trimming removed 4 bases at V and 8 bases at J, with 15 bases between. The CDR3 is 15 amino acids.

J is TRBJ2-3 and V is TRBV7-9; the D is unclear. Trimming left V 4 bases short and J 0 bases short, with 8 bases between. The CDR3 is made up of 14 amino acids. CDR1 is SEHNR, CDR2 FQNEAQ, per germline (reference sequence). The CDR3 loop is CASSSESSTDTQYF. CDR3 DNA: TGTGCCAGCAGCTCGGAGTCTAGCACAGATACGCAGTATTTT.

This clonotype was seen a few times. This chain uses TRBV20-1 with TRBJ2-3, with 9 positions matching TRBD1. Trimming removed 7 bases from V and 0 bases from J; junction bases left unmatched: 8. Germline values: CDR1 DFQATT, CDR2 SNEGSKA (reference sequence). CDR3 size: 15 residues. This chain's CDR3 is CSGSQGAFSTDTQYF. The CDR3, as DNA: TGCAGTGGGTCACAGGGGGCCTTTAGCACAGATACGCAGTATTTT.

This clonotype was seen only a few times. The genes are TRBV12-3 or TRBV12-4 and TRBJ2-4; D may be TRBD2 (5 bases). The CDR3 has 16 residues. V was pared by 0 bases and J by 1 base, with 10 bases between. CDR3 sequence reads: CASSLASAYAKNIQYF. For the CDR3, the DNA is TGTGCCAGCAGTTTAGCTAGCGCCTACGCCAAAAACATTCAGTACTTC.

DNA for the CDR3: TGCGCCAGCAGCTTGGAGGCTAGCGGGAGGAGTACGCAGTATTTT. As protein: CASSLEASGRSTQYF. The V gene is TRBV5-1, the J gene TRBJ2-3; 11 bases are shared with TRBD2. Trimming cost V 0 bases and J 8 bases; bases outside gene matches: 5. The CDR3 spans 15 residues. The germline V gene encodes CDR1 SGHRS and CDR2 YFSETQ.

The gene calls are TRBV14 and TRBJ1-1, with D maybe TRBD1 (6 bases). Germline loops: CDR1 SGHDN, CDR2 FVKESK. CDR3 size: 15 residues. V shed 4 bases and J shed 5 bases, with 17 bases lying between them. The CDR3 sequence is CASSPRQAPGTEAFF. CDR3 DNA: TGTGCCAGCAGCCCCAGACAGGCCCCCGGGACTGAAGCTTTCTTT. Looking up the rest from reference TRBV14 and TRBJ1-1 gives the full variable domain: EAGVTQFPSHSVIEKGQTVTLRCDPISGHDNLYWYRRVMGKEIKFLLHFVKESKQDESGMPNNRFLAERTGGTYSTLKVQPAELEDSGVYFCASSPRQAPGTEAFFGQGTRLTVV.

The CDR3 is CASHTHSNQPQHF. In nucleotides, the CDR3 is TGTGCCAGCCACACCCATAGCAATCAGCCCCAGCATTTT. This chain links TRBV28 with TRBJ1-5; no clear D gene. CDR3 length: 13 residues. Germline CDR1 is MDHEN and CDR2 is SYDVKM. Trimming shortened V by 8 bases and J by 0 bases, and 8 bases separated the two germline ends.

The rearrangement links TRBV12-3 or TRBV12-4 to TRBJ2-7; 7 nucleotides match TRBD2. The CDR3 runs to 15 residues. After removal of 2 bases from V and 2 bases from J, the junction contained 6 bases not matched to a gene. CDR3 coding DNA: TGTGCCAGCAGTTTAATGGGGGGGGACCCCTACGAGCAGTACTTC. It specifies CASSLMGGDPYEQYF.

The chain has TRBV28 and TRBJ2-5, with a weak D call TRBD1 (5 bases). V was cut by 4 bases and J by 5 bases, with 20 bases left in between. In germline, CDR1 is MDHEN, CDR2 SYDVKM. CDR3 length equals 16 residues. DNA for the CDR3: TGTGCCAGCAGTTCCTTGGGGCAGGGTGAAGGCGAGACCCAGTACTTC. Protein sequence: CASSSLGQGEGETQYF.

This clonotype was detected ten times or more. This chain uses TRBV5-1 with TRBJ2-1, with a tentative D call TRBD1 (5 bases). Germline V gives CDR1 SGHRS, CDR2 YFSETQ. The CDR3 length is 14 residues. Trimming shortened V by 0 bases and J by 10 bases, and 14 bases separated the two germline ends. CDR3 bases: TGCGCCAGCAGCTTGGATACAGGCCGGGTCGAGCAGTTCTTC. Amino acid sequence: CASSLDTGRVEQFF.

The table lists this clonotype with many counts. The chain recombines TRBV29-1 with TRBJ2-7; D remains ambiguous. The CDR3 extends over 11 amino acids. The V gene lost 6 bases and the J gene lost 1 base, with 7 bases spanning the gap. Germline CDR1 is SQVTM and CDR2 is ANQGSEA. The CDR3 DNA reads as TGCAGCGTCATCCTTTCCTACGAGCAGTACTTC. Protein product: CSVILSYEQYF.

The chain combines TRBV11-3 with TRBJ1-3, with D unclear. Germline CDR1 is SGHNT and CDR2 is YENEEA. Trimming removed 8 bases at V and 0 bases at J, with 17 bases between. CDR3 length equals 16 residues. This CDR3 reads CASCKDQAISGNTIYF. The DNA of the CDR3 is TGTGCCAGCTGCAAAGACCAGGCCATCTCTGGAAACACCATATATTTT.

The chain carries TRBV7-9 and TRBJ2-7, with 7 bases matching TRBD2. The CDR3 length is 14 residues. CDR1 is SEHNR, CDR2 FQNEAQ, per germline (reference sequence). After removal of 8 bases from V and 2 bases from J, the junction contained 9 bases not matched to a gene. The CDR3 DNA follows: TGTGCCAGCTGGAGCGGGAAGATACCCTACGAGCAGTACTTC. Its protein is CASWSGKIPYEQYF.

This chain connects TRBV20-1 to TRBJ2-3; 11 nucleotides align to TRBD2. Germline CDR1 is DFQATT and CDR2 is SNEGSKA (reference sequence). The CDR3 sequence is 15 residues long. V gave up 6 bases and J gave up 2 bases; unmatched junction bases: 7. The CDR3 protein is CSAVAGGSPTDTQYF. The CDR3 DNA sequence: TGCAGTGCAGTAGCGGGAGGGTCCCCCACAGATACGCAGTATTTT.

The sample holds a few counts of this clonotype. This rearrangement joins TRBV4-1 to TRBJ1-2, with a weak D call TRBD1 (5 bases). This CDR3 spans 18 amino acids. Germline lookup yields CDR1 MGHRA and CDR2 YSYEKL. V lost 4 bases and J lost 2, with 23 bases in between. CDR3 bases: TGCGCCAGCAGCCTCCGCTGGGGAACTGACAGTACGAACTATGGCTACACCTTC. Translating it yields CASSLRWGTDSTNYGYTF.

The rearrangement links TRBV19 to TRBJ2-7; 9 positions match TRBD2. V lost 8 bases, J lost 7 bases, and 9 bases stayed unmatched. This CDR3 is built from 13 residues. Germline loops: CDR1 LNHDA, CDR2 SQIVND (reference sequence). CDR3 sequence reads: CASRGTSLGEQYF. The CDR3 DNA reads as TGTGCCAGTCGGGGGACTAGCCTGGGAGAGCAGTACTTC.